The 29 T cell receptor beta chains below were found in one sample sequenced in a study of blood T cell repertoires in COVID-19. Generated by immunoSEQ multiplex PCR, the TCRdb table keeps only in-frame clones and is missing some. This table holds 150,000 to 200,000 clones, 80% to 95% found once. Sequencing used peripheral blood. The receptor source for this set is a woman aged 60-75 years with COVID-19, enrolled during active disease.

The chain has TRBV5-6 and TRBJ1-5, with 9 bases identical to TRBD1. The CDR3 spans 14 residues. J was trimmed by 7 bases and V by 3 bases; bases with no gene match: 5. The germline gives CDR1 SGHDT, CDR2 YYEEEE. The CDR3 region is CASSWGQGGQPQHF. The CDR3 nucleotides are TGTGCCAGCAGCTGGGGACAGGGTGGGCAGCCCCAGCATTTT.

CDR3 DNA: TGTGCCAGCAGCCATTCGGGAGTAGGAGTAACAGATACGCAGTATTTT. This encodes CASSHSGVGVTDTQYF. V is TRBV3-1 (or the pseudogene TRBV3-2) and J is TRBJ2-3; D possibly corresponds to TRBD2 (6 bases). Trimming stripped 3 bases from V and 3 bases from J, with 16 bases between. The CDR3 contains 16 residues. The germline V gene has CDR1 LGHDT and CDR2 YNNKEL (reference sequence).

The rearrangement uses TRBV19 and TRBJ2-5; 9 nucleotides align to TRBD1. Germline V gives CDR1 LNHDA, CDR2 SQIVND (reference sequence). CDR3 length equals 13 residues. V dropped 5 bases and J dropped 10; count of bases not matched to a gene: 8. CDR3 sequence reads: CASSDGTGWGQYF. The CDR3 DNA reads TGTGCCAGTAGTGACGGGACAGGGTGGGGCCAGTACTTC.

This chain joins TRBV3-1 (or the pseudogene TRBV3-2) and TRBJ1-1; TRBD1 matches 8 bases. CDR1 and CDR2 from the germline V gene are LGHDT and YNNKEL (reference sequence). The CDR3 is 15 residues long. V lost 2 bases and J lost 1; bases outside the gene matches: 3. In DNA, the CDR3 is TGTGCCAGCAGCCAAATAGACAGGGGGAACACTGAAGCTTTCTTT. Protein: CASSQIDRGNTEAFF.

The CDR3 sequence is CASSLAGPYTDTQYF. The CDR3 nucleotides read TGCGCCAGCAGCTTAGCGGGTCCGTACACAGATACGCAGTATTTT. V usage is TRBV5-1 and J usage is TRBJ2-3, with a tentative D call TRBD2 (6 bases). The CDR3 is made up of 15 amino acids. Trimming removed 2 bases at V and 2 bases at J, with 12 bases between. Germline lookup yields CDR1 SGHRS and CDR2 YFSETQ. Combining the CDR3 with reference TRBV5-1 and TRBJ2-3 gives the whole variable domain KAGVTQTPRYLIKTRGQQVTLSCSPISGHRSVSWYQQTPGQGLQFLFEYFSETQRNKGNFPGRFSGRQFSNSRSEMNVSTLELGDSALYLCASSLAGPYTDTQYFGPGTRLTVL.

V and J are TRBV5-4 and TRBJ2-5; TRBD1 matches 10 bases. CDR3 length equals 12 residues. Trimming took 2 bases from V and 12 from J; bases not matched to a gene: 4. CDR1 and CDR2 (germline): SGHNT, YYREEE (reference sequence). The CDR3 sequence is CASSFPTGGKYF. The DNA of the CDR3 is TGTGCCAGCAGCTTCCCGACAGGGGGCAAGTACTTC.

This chain connects TRBV5-1 to TRBJ2-5, with 7 bases lining up with TRBD2. This CDR3 comprises 15 residues. Trimming at V came to 4 bases and at J to 3 bases, leaving 9 bases not matched to a gene. Per germline, CDR1 SGHRS and CDR2 YFSETQ. Written as DNA, the CDR3 is TGCGCCAGCAGCCCTTGGGGGGGTCTGGAAGAGACCCAGTACTTC. As protein: CASSPWGGLEETQYF.

This chain connects TRBV14 to TRBJ1-2; 9 bases match TRBD1. The ends lost 3 bases at V and 6 bases at J; junction bases unmatched: 2. CDR1 and CDR2 from the germline V gene are SGHDN and FVKESK. The CDR3 totals 13 residues. CDR3 sequence reads: CASSQTGGNGYTF. CDR3 nucleotides: TGTGCCAGCAGCCAGACAGGGGGAAATGGCTACACCTTC.

The DNA of the CDR3 is TGCGCCAGCAGCTTGGGAGGGGGCCGGGGCACTGAAGCTTTCTTT. This encodes CASSLGGGRGTEAFF. V gene TRBV5-1 combines with J gene TRBJ1-1, with 7 bases matching TRBD1. J was trimmed by 4 bases and V by 0 bases; bases with no gene match: 6. Per germline, CDR1 SGHRS and CDR2 YFSETQ. CDR3 length equals 15 residues.

J is TRBJ2-2 and V is TRBV7-2; D is perhaps TRBD1 (5 bases). Germline V gives CDR1 SGHTA, CDR2 FQGNSA. V lost 5 bases and J lost 4, with 14 bases in between. The CDR3 extends over 15 amino acids. CDR3 nucleotides: TGTGCCAGCAGCCCAGACAGTCGAGGCACCGGGGAGCTGTTTTTT. Protein: CASSPDSRGTGELFF.

The V gene is TRBV5-1, the J gene TRBJ1-4, with 7 bases aligning to TRBD1. CDR3 size: 15 residues. Germline V gives CDR1 SGHRS, CDR2 YFSETQ. Trimming took 4 bases from V and 8 from J; bases not matched to a gene: 11. CDR3 nucleotide sequence: TGCGCCAGCAGCACCGGGACAGCCGGATGGGAAAAACTGTTTTTT. It encodes CASSTGTAGWEKLFF.

V gene TRBV7-2 combines with J gene TRBJ2-7, with 8 nucleotides matching TRBD1. Germline V gene lookup returns CDR1 SGHTA and CDR2 FQGNSA. V shed 4 bases and J 4 bases; nucleotides not matched to a gene: 0. This CDR3 has 12 amino acids. In nucleotides, the CDR3 is TGTGCCAGCAGCTGGACAGGGTACGAGCAGTACTTC. Encoded protein: CASSWTGYEQYF.

This clone was recorded only once. The CDR3 region is CTSSDATSGGYEQYF. DNA for the CDR3: TGCACCAGCAGCGACGCGACTAGCGGGGGCTACGAGCAGTACTTC. V usage is TRBV1 and J usage is TRBJ2-7; whether TRBD2, the table's D call, matches the DNA was not checked. TRBV1 is reported as a pseudogene. The CDR3 is 15 residues long.

This sequence joins TRBV18 and TRBJ1-1; D is unresolved. This CDR3 contains 14 residues. V was pared by 3 bases and J by 1 base, with 9 bases between. The V gene's germline CDR1 is KGHSH and CDR2 LQKENI. This CDR3 reads CASSPQVENTEAFF. CDR3 coding DNA: TGTGCCAGCTCACCCCAGGTAGAGAACACTGAAGCTTTCTTT.

This clone was seen only once. The V call is TRBV29-1, the J call TRBJ1-2, with a weak D call TRBD1 (5 bases). Trimming shortened V by 2 bases and J by 8 bases, and 18 bases separated the two germline ends. Looked up from germline, CDR1 is SQVTM and CDR2 is ANQGSEA. The length of the CDR3 is 14 residues. This CDR3 reads CSVEWAATGEGYTF. The CDR3 coding sequence is TGCAGCGTTGAATGGGCCGCTACAGGAGAGGGCTACACCTTC.

This sequence joins TRBV6-5 and TRBJ1-6, with 9 bases fitting TRBD1. The V and J ends lost 6 bases and 14 bases, in that order; junction bases with no gene match: 8. Germline V lookup: CDR1 MNHEY, CDR2 SVGAGI. The CDR3 runs 13 residues. The CDR3 reads CASRPGTGRSLHF. The CDR3 DNA reads as TGTGCCAGCAGGCCCGGGACAGGGCGATCCCTCCACTTT.

The rearrangement joins TRBV19 to TRBJ2-7; a possible D gene is TRBD2 (5 bases). This CDR3 has 11 amino acids. The V end lost 10 bases, the J end lost 7 bases, and 14 bases lay between the germline ends. Per the germline V gene, CDR1 is LNHDA and CDR2 is SQIVND (reference sequence). CDR3 sequence reads: CATGTTGEQYF. The DNA for the CDR3 is TGTGCCACGGGAACAACGGGGGAGCAGTACTTC.

CDR3 region: CASSQRTEETQYF. CDR3 nucleotide sequence: TGCGCCAGCAGCCAAAGGACAGAAGAGACCCAGTACTTC. The rearrangement links TRBV4-1 to TRBJ2-5; D possibly corresponds to TRBD1 (6 bases). V was trimmed by 2 bases and J by 3 bases, leaving 7 bases between them. The CDR3 spans 13 residues. Per the germline V gene, CDR1 is MGHRA and CDR2 is YSYEKL.

The chain has TRBV6-5 and TRBJ1-6; the D gene is possibly TRBD1 (5 bases). Germline V gives CDR1 MNHEY, CDR2 SVGAGI. The CDR3 is made up of 14 amino acids. V was trimmed by 6 bases and J by 9 bases, leaving 15 bases between them. The CDR3 loop reads CASSPTGYGSPLHF. The CDR3 bases are TGTGCCAGCAGCCCCACAGGTTATGGTTCACCCCTCCACTTT.

A few counts support this clone. V gene TRBV6-5 combines with J gene TRBJ1-1; 8 positions match TRBD1. J lost 5 bases, V lost 7 bases, and 9 bases had no gene match. Germline assignment: CDR1 MNHEY and CDR2 SVGAGI. This CDR3 spans 14 amino acids. CDR3 coding DNA: TGTGCCAGCACCTTCGGACAGGGAGGAACTGAAGCTTTCTTT. Translating it yields CASTFGQGGTEAFF.

The rearrangement uses TRBV9 and TRBJ2-5, with a possible D match to TRBD2 (6 bases). The V end lost 0 bases, the J end lost 1 base, and 13 bases lay between the germline ends. The length of the CDR3 is 16 residues. The germline CDR1 and CDR2 sequences are SGDLS and YYNGEE. In DNA, the CDR3 is TGTGCCAGCAGCGTAGGAAATAGCGGTACCCAAGAGACCCAGTACTTC. Translation gives CASSVGNSGTQETQYF.

The chain couples TRBV27 to TRBJ2-3; TRBD1 might be the D (6 bases). The germline V gene has CDR1 MNHEY and CDR2 SMNVEV (reference sequence). CDR3 size: 16 residues. Trimming removed 4 bases from V and 1 base from J, with 15 bases in between. The CDR3 spells CASSSQQGWGTDTQYF. DNA for the CDR3: TGTGCCAGCAGTTCTCAACAGGGCTGGGGCACAGATACGCAGTATTTT.

This clone was found a few times. This chain uses TRBV3-1 (or the pseudogene TRBV3-2) with TRBJ2-1; 10 positions match TRBD1. The germline gives CDR1 LGHDT, CDR2 YNNKEL (reference sequence). The V segment lost 0 bases and the J segment 8 bases; nucleotides outside the gene matches: 4. CDR3 length: 15 amino acids. CDR3 sequence reads: CASSQEVTGGDEQFF. For the CDR3, the DNA is TGTGCCAGCAGCCAAGAAGTGACAGGGGGCGATGAGCAGTTCTTC.

The chain joins TRBV6-5 to TRBJ1-6; D is possibly TRBD1 (6 bases). Looked up from germline, CDR1 is MNHEY and CDR2 is SVGAGI. The CDR3 is 15 amino acids. Trimming took off 7 bases at V and 3 bases at J, with 13 bases between the two ends. CDR3 sequence: CASNHRQVYNSPLHF. The DNA for the CDR3 is TGTGCCAGCAACCACCGACAGGTCTATAATTCACCCCTCCACTTT.

The V gene is TRBV6-5, the J gene TRBJ2-5, with D perhaps TRBD2 (6 bases). Trimming removed 2 bases from V and 4 bases from J, with 14 bases in between. CDR3 size: 15 residues. Looked up from germline, CDR1 is MNHEY and CDR2 is SVGAGI. This chain's CDR3 is CASSYQTRLGETQYF. DNA of the CDR3: TGTGCCAGCAGTTACCAGACTAGGCTCGGAGAGACCCAGTACTTC.

Worth noting for this clone: This is likely a read error, given that the CDR3 carries no conserved phenylalanine or tryptophan at its end. The limits of the CDR3 on the DNA are not certain, so only TCRdb's listed CDR3 is given. The chain joins TRBV7-6 to TRBJ2-7; TRBD2, as called in the table, went unchecked against the DNA. CDR1 and CDR2 from the germline V gene are SGHVS and FNYEAQ. The CDR3 contains 12 residues when both ends are counted. The CDR3 here is CASSHPGGPLRA.

The rearrangement uses TRBV2 and TRBJ1-2; D is possibly TRBD1 (6 bases). From germline, CDR1 is SNHLY and CDR2 FYNNEI. The V gene lost 7 bases and the J gene lost 1 base, with 16 bases spanning the gap. The CDR3 sequence is 15 residues long. This chain's CDR3 is CASTPGHRFNYGYTF. DNA of the CDR3: TGTGCCAGCACCCCGGGACACCGATTTAACTATGGCTACACCTTC.

The chain joins TRBV11-2 to TRBJ1-3, with D unclear. Germline V lookup: CDR1 SGHAT, CDR2 FQNNGV. The ends were cut back, 4 bases at V and 4 bases at J, with 11 bases in the middle. The CDR3 runs to 14 residues. CDR3 residues: CASSSGFAGNTIYF. As DNA, the CDR3 is TGTGCCAGCAGCTCGGGATTTGCGGGAAACACCATATATTTT.

This clone came up once. Written as DNA, the CDR3 is TGTGCCAGCAGCCAAGCCCCGGGATTGTGGGGAAACACCATATATTTT. Its translation is CASSQAPGLWGNTIYF. The J gene is TRBJ1-3, the V gene TRBV3-1 (or the pseudogene TRBV3-2); D is unclear. Germline assignment: CDR1 LGHDT and CDR2 YNNKEL (reference sequence). The CDR3 consists of 16 residues. Trimming removed 1 base at V and 4 bases at J, with 14 bases between.